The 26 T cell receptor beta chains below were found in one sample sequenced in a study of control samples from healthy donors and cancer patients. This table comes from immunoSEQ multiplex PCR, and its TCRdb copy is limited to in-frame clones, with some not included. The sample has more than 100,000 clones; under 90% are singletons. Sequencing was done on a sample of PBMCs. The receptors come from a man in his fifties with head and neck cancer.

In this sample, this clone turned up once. CDR3 coding DNA: TGTGCCAGCAGCTTAGCGTCAGGGGCGAACACTGAAGCTTTCTTT. Residues: CASSLASGANTEAFF. The V and J genes are TRBV7-2 and TRBJ1-1, with D possibly being TRBD1 (6 bases). In germline, CDR1 is SGHTA, CDR2 FQGNSA. Trimming took 0 bases from V and 1 from J, leaving 9 bases between them. The CDR3 has 15 residues.

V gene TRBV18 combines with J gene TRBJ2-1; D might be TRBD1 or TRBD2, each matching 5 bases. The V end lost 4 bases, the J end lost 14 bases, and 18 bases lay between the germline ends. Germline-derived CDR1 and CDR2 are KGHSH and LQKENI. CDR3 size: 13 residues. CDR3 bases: TGTGCCAGCTCACTCAACCCGGGACCTGGAGAGTTCTTC. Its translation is CASSLNPGPGEFF.

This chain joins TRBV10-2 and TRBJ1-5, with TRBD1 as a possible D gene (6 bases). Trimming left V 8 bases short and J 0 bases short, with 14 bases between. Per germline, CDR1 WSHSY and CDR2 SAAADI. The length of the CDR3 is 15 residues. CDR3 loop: CASSKGGHSNQPQHF. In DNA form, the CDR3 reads TGCGCCAGCTCCAAGGGGGGACATAGCAATCAGCCCCAGCATTTT.

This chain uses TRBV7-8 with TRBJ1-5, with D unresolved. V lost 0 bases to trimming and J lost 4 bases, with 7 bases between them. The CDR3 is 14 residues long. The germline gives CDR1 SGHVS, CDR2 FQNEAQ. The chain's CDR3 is CASSLAGRNQPQHF. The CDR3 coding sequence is TGTGCCAGCAGCTTAGCGGGGAGGAATCAGCCCCAGCATTTT. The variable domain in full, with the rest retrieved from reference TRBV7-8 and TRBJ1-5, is GAGVSQSPRYKVAKRGQDVALRCDPISGHVSLFWYQQALGQGPEFLTYFQNEAQLDKSGLPSDRFFAERPEGSVSTLKIQRTQQEDSAVYLCASSLAGRNQPQHFGDGTRLSIL.

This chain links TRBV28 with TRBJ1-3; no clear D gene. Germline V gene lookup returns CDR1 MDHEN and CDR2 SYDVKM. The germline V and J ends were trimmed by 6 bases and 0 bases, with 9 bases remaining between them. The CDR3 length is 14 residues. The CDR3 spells CASRIFGSGNTIYF. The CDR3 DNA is TGTGCCAGCAGGATTTTTGGCTCTGGAAACACCATATATTTT. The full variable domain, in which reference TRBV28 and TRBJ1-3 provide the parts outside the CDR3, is DVKVTQSSRYLVKRTGEKVFLECVQDMDHENMFWYRQDPGLGLRLIYFSYDVKMKEKGDIPEGYSVSREKKERFSLILESASTNQTSMYLCASRIFGSGNTIYFGEGSWLTVV.

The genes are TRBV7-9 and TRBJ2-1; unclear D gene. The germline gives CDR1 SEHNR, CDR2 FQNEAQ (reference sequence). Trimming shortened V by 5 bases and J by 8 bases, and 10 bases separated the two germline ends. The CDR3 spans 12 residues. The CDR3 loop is CASSPEGYEQFF. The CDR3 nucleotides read TGTGCCAGCAGCCCGGAAGGCTATGAGCAGTTCTTC.

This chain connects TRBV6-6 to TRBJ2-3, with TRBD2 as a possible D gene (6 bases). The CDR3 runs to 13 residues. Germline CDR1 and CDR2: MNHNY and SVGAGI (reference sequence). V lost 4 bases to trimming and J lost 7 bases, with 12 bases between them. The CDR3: CASSSGDGYTQYF. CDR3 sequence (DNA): TGTGCCAGCAGTTCGGGGGACGGTTATACGCAGTATTTT.

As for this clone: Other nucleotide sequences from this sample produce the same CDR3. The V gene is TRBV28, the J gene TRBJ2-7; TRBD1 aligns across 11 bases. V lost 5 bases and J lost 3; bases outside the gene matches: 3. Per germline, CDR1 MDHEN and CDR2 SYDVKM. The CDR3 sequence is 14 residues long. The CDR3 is CASSQDRGLYEQYF. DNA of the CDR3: TGTGCCAGCAGTCAGGACAGGGGGCTCTACGAGCAGTACTTC.

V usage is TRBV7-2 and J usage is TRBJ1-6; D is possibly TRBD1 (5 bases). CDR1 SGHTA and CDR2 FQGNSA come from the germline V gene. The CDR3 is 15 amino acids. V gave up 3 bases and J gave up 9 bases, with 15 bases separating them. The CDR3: CASSLGTSIGSPLHF. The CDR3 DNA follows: TGTGCCAGCAGCTTGGGGACGAGTATTGGTTCACCCCTCCACTTT. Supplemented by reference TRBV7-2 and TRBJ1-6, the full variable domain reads GAGVSQSPSNKVTEKGKDVELRCDPISGHTALYWYRQSLGQGLEFLIYFQGNSAPDKSGLPSDRFSAERTGGSVSTLTIQRTQQEDSAVYLCASSLGTSIGSPLHFGNGTRLTVT.

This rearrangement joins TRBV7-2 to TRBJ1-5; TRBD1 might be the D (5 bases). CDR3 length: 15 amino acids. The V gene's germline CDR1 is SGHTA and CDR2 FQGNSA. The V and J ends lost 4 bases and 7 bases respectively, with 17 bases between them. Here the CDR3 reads CASSWGTERGQPQHF. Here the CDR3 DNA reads TGTGCCAGCAGCTGGGGGACCGAAAGAGGGCAGCCCCAGCATTTT.

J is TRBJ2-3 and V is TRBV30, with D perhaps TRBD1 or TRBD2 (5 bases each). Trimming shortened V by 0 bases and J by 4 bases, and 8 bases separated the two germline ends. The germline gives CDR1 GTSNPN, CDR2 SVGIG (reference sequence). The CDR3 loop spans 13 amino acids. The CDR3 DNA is TGTGCCTGGAGTGTACTAGGGGCAGATACGCAGTATTTT. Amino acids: CAWSVLGADTQYF.

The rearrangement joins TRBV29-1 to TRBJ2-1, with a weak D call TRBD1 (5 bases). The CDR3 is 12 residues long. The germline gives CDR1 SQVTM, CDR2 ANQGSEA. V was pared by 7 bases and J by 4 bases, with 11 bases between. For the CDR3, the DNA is TGCAGCGGGCAGACAGTATACAATGAGCAGTTCTTC. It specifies CSGQTVYNEQFF.

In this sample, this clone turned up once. CDR3 protein: CASSWGPGGGDGYTF. The DNA for the CDR3 is TGCGCCAGCAGCTGGGGCCCAGGGGGCGGCGATGGCTACACCTTC. This chain connects TRBV5-1 to TRBJ1-2, with TRBD1 matching 8 bases. Germline V gene data show CDR1 as SGHRS and CDR2 as YFSETQ. The V segment lost 3 bases and the J segment 6 bases; nucleotides outside the gene matches: 10. CDR3 size: 15 residues.

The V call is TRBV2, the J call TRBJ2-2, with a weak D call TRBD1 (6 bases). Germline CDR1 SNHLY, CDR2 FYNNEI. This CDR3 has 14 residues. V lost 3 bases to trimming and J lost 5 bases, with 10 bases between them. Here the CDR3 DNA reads TGTGCCAGCAGTGATTGGGGGCGTACCGGGGAGCTGTTTTTT. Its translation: CASSDWGRTGELFF.

CDR3 residues: CASRLPKGGELFF. CDR3 sequence (DNA): TGTGCAAGTCGCCTCCCGAAGGGGGGGGAGCTGTTTTTT. The gene calls are TRBV12-2 and TRBJ2-2; the DNA was not compared with TRBD1, the D call given in the table. TRBV12-2 is classified as a pseudogene. The CDR3 has 13 residues.

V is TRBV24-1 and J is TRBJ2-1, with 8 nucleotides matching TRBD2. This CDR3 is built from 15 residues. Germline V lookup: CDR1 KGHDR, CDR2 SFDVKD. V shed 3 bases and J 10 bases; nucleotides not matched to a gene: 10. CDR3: CATSDATGGAKEQFF. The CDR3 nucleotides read TGTGCCACCAGTGATGCCACCGGGGGGGCGAAGGAGCAGTTCTTC.

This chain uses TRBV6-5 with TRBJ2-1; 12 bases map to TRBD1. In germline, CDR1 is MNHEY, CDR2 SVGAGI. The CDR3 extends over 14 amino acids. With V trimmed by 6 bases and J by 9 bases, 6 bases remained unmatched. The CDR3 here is CASRTGQGAGEQFF. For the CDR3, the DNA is TGTGCCAGCAGGACGGGACAGGGGGCCGGTGAGCAGTTCTTC.

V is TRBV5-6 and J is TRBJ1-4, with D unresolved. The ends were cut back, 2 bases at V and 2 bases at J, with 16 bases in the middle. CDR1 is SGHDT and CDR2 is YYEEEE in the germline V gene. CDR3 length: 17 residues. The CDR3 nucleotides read TGTGCCAGCAGCTTAGCCGGAGTTCGGTCCACTAATGAAAAACTGTTTTTT. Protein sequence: CASSLAGVRSTNEKLFF.

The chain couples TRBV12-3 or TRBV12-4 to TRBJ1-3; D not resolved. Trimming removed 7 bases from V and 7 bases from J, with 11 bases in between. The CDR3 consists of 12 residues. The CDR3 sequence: CASNPAGNTIYF. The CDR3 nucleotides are TGTGCCAGCAATCCGGCCGGGAACACCATATATTTT.

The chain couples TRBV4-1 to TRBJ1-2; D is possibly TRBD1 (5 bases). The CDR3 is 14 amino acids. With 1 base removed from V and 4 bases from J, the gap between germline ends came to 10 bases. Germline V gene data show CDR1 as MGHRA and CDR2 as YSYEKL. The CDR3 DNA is TGCGCCAGCAGCCAAGGTACTAGGGGCTATGGCTACACCTTC. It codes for CASSQGTRGYGYTF.

CDR3 DNA sequence: TGCGCCAGCAGCTTGGCGGGGGATGAGCAGTTCTTC. It encodes CASSLAGDEQFF. This sequence joins TRBV5-1 and TRBJ2-1; tentative D call: TRBD2 (6 bases). V was pared by 0 bases and J by 8 bases, with 6 bases between. The germline V gene encodes CDR1 SGHRS and CDR2 YFSETQ. The length of the CDR3 is 12 residues.

The CDR3 protein is CASSLIQTSGGDNEQFF. CDR3 DNA sequence: TGTGCCAGCAGCCTTATTCAGACTAGCGGGGGGGACAATGAGCAGTTCTTC. This chain uses TRBV7-6 with TRBJ2-1; 14 positions match TRBD2. Germline CDR1 and CDR2: SGHVS and FNYEAQ. V was pared by 5 bases and J by 5 bases, with 8 bases of the junction left unmatched. This CDR3 has 17 residues.

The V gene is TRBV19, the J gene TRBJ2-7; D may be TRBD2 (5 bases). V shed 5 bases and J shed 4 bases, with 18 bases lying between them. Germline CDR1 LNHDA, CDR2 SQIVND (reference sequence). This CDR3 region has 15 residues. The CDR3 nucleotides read TGTGCCAGTAGTCATGCCCTGCGGGTCCTATACGAGCAGTACTTC. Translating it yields CASSHALRVLYEQYF.

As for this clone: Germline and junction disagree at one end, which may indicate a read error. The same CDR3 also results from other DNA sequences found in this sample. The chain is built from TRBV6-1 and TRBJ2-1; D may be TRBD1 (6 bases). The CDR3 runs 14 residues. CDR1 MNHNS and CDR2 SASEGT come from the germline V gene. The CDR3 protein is CASSERHRDNEQFF. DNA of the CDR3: TGTGCCAGTAGTGAAAGGCACAGGGACAATGAGCAGTTCTTC.

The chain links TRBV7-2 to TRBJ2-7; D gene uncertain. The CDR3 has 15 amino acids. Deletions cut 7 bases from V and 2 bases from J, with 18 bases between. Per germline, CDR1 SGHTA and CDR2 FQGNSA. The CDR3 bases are TGTGCCAGCATCCCGAACCACTTGGGGACCTACGAGCAGTACTTC. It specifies CASIPNHLGTYEQYF.

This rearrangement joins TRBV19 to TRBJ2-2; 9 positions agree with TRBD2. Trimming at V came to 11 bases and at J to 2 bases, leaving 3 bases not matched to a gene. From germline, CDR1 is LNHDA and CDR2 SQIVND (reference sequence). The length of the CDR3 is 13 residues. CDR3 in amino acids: CARGGGNTGELFF. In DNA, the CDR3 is TGTGCCCGCGGGGGGGGAAACACCGGGGAGCTGTTTTTT.